This entry lists 10 T cell receptor beta chains sequenced from one sample in a study of cytomegalovirus exposure and HLA in healthy donors. PCR used 60 Vbeta primers and 13 Jbeta primers. The repertoire was sequenced with immunoSEQ multiplex PCR; TCRdb's copy has only in-frame clones and lacks some. Counted here are about 180,000 clones, around four fifths occurring once; the ten biggest clones make up approximately 13%. Material: PBMCs. These TCRs come from a woman between 45 and 60 years old in good health and CMV-seropositive.

Written as DNA, the CDR3 is TGTGCCAGCAGTGACGGGGATGAGTACTTC. This sequence encodes CASSDGDEYF. The chain employs TRBV6-1 and TRBJ2-7, with D tentatively TRBD2 (5 bases). V lost 3 bases and J lost 11, with 8 bases in between. In germline, CDR1 is MNHNS, CDR2 SASEGT. CDR3 size: 10 residues.

The rearrangement joins TRBV7-9 to TRBJ2-7; D not certain. CDR3 length: 13 amino acids. Germline V gene data show CDR1 as SEHNR and CDR2 as FQNEAQ (reference sequence). V was shortened by 1 base and J by 2 bases, with 6 bases between the two germline ends. In DNA, the CDR3 is TGTGCCAGCAGCTTAGATCTCGCCTACGAGCAGTACTTC. Protein sequence: CASSLDLAYEQYF.

The V call is TRBV6-1, the J call TRBJ1-1; 8 positions match TRBD1. This CDR3 comprises 14 residues. Germline V gene sequence: CDR1 MNHNS, CDR2 SASEGT. V shed 10 bases and J 5 bases; nucleotides not matched to a gene: 12. The CDR3 DNA sequence: TGTGCCAACAGCGCACAGGGGGGGAAAACTGAAGCTTTCTTT. Encoded protein: CANSAQGGKTEAFF.

The chain recombines TRBV7-9 with TRBJ2-3, with 8 bases that match TRBD2. CDR3 length: 17 residues. Germline CDR1 SEHNR, CDR2 FQNEAQ (reference sequence). After removal of 4 bases from V and 3 bases from J, the junction contained 12 bases not matched to a gene. The CDR3 DNA reads as TGTGCCAGCAGCTCCCCTCAGGCGGGGGGTCCTACAGATACGCAGTATTTT. Translating it yields CASSSPQAGGPTDTQYF. The variable domain in full, with the rest retrieved from reference TRBV7-9 and TRBJ2-3, is DTGVSQNPRHKITKRGQNVTFRCDPISEHNRLYWYRQTLGQGPEFLTYFQNEAQLEKSRLLSDRFSAERPKGSFSTLEIQRTEQGDSAMYLCASSSPQAGGPTDTQYFGPGTRLTVL.

The gene calls are TRBV2 and TRBJ2-6; 9 bases are a match to TRBD2. The ends lost 6 bases at V and 0 bases at J; junction bases unmatched: 9. The CDR3 runs 18 residues. Looked up from germline, CDR1 is SNHLY and CDR2 is FYNNEI. CDR3 region: CASRAGTSSSSGANVLTF. The DNA for the CDR3 is TGTGCCAGCAGGGCCGGGACTAGCTCTAGCTCTGGGGCCAACGTCCTGACTTTC.

The genes are TRBV7-2 and TRBJ1-1, with D uncertain. Trimming pared 4 bases from V and 1 base from J, leaving 7 bases between. The germline gives CDR1 SGHTA, CDR2 FQGNSA. CDR3 size: 13 residues. The CDR3 coding sequence is TGTGCCAGCAGCTCCCGACAGAACACTGAAGCTTTCTTT. This translates into CASSSRQNTEAFF.

A few counts support this clone. The V call is TRBV5-1, the J call TRBJ1-5; D is possibly TRBD1 (5 bases). Germline V CDR1 and CDR2: SGHRS, YFSETQ. The CDR3 is made up of 15 amino acids. V lost 4 bases to trimming and J lost 4 bases, with 15 bases between them. The CDR3 loop is CASSPDSSRNQPQHF. Here the CDR3 DNA reads TGCGCCAGCAGCCCCGACAGTAGTCGGAATCAGCCCCAGCATTTT. The variable domain in full, completed from reference TRBV5-1 and TRBJ1-5, reads KAGVTQTPRYLIKTRGQQVTLSCSPISGHRSVSWYQQTPGQGLQFLFEYFSETQRNKGNFPGRFSGRQFSNSRSEMNVSTLELGDSALYLCASSPDSSRNQPQHFGDGTRLSIL.

The gene calls are TRBV5-1 and TRBJ2-5; TRBD2 agrees at 7 bases. V shed 3 bases and J 5 bases; nucleotides not matched to a gene: 7. This CDR3 has 14 residues. Per germline, CDR1 SGHRS and CDR2 YFSETQ. CDR3 amino acids: CASSSGLGWETQYF. The CDR3 DNA reads TGCGCCAGCAGCTCCGGACTAGGCTGGGAGACCCAGTACTTC.

This rearrangement joins TRBV11-2 to TRBJ2-7, with 9 nucleotides matching TRBD2. The germline V gene has CDR1 SGHAT and CDR2 FQNNGV. The CDR3 sequence is 14 residues long. The J segment lost 7 bases and the V segment lost 2 bases, leaving 6 bases of the junction unmatched. The CDR3 nucleotides are TGTGCCAGCAGCTTAATAGCGGGGGTGAGTGAGCAGTACTTC. It codes for CASSLIAGVSEQYF.

This clone was seen a single time. This sequence joins TRBV13 and TRBJ2-7; 9 bases are a match to TRBD1. With V trimmed by 3 bases and J by 6 bases, 12 bases remained unmatched. Germline CDR1 reads PRHDT; CDR2 reads FYEKMQ (reference sequence). The length of the CDR3 is 16 residues. As DNA, the CDR3 is TGTGCCAGCAGCTTCAGTACGGGACAGGGCTATGGCGAGCAGTACTTC. Encoded protein: CASSFSTGQGYGEQYF.